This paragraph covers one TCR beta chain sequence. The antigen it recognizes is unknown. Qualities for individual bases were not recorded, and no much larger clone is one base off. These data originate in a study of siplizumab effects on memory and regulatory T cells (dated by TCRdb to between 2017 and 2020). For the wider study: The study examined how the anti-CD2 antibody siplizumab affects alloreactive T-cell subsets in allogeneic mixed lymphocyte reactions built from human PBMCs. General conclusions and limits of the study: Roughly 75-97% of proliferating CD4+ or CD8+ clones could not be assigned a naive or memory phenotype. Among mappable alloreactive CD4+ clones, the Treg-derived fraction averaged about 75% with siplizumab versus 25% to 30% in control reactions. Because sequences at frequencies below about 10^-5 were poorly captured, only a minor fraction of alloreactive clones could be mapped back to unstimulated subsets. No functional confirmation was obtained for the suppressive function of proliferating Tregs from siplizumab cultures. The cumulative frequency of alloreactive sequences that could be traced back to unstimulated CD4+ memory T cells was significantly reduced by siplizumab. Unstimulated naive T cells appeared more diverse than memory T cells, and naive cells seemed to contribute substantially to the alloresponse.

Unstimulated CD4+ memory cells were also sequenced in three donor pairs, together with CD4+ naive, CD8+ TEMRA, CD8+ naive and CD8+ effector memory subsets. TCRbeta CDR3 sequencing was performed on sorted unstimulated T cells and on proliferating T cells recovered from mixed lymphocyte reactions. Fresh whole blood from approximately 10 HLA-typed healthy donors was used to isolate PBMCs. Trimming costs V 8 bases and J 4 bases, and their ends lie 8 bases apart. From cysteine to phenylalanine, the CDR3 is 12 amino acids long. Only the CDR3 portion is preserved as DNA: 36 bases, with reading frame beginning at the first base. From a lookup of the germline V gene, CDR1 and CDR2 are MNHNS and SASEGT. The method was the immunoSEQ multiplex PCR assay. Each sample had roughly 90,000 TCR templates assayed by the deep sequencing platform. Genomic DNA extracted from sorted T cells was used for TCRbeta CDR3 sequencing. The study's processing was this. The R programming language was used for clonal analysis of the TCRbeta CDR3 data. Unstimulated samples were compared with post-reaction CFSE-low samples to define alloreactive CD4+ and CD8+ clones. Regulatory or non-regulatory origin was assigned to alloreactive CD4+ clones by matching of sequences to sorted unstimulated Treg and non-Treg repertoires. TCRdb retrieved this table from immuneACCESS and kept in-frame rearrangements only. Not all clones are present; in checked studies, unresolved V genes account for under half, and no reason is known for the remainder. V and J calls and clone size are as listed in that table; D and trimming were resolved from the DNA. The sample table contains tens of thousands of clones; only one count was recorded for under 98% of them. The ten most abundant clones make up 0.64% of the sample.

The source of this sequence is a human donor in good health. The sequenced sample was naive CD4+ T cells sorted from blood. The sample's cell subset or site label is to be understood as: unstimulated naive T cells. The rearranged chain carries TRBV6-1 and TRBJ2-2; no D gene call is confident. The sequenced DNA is TGTGCCAGCCTCGTCCTCACCGGGGAGCTGTTTTTT. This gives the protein CASLVLTGELFF.